The TCR beta chain described here comes from a study of cytomegalovirus exposure and HLA in healthy donors. Background on the study: About 85 million unique TCR sequences came from HLA-typed donors in an early release.

General study points: Later analysis suggested most CMV-associated TCR beta chains were HLA-restricted.

13 Jbeta primers and 60 Vbeta primers were used for the PCR. Method: immunoSEQ multiplex PCR; TCRdb's copy keeps in-frame clones and lacks some. The sample carries 150,000 to 200,000 clones, about 80% recorded once. Worth noting for this clone: Its matching antigen is unknown.

J was trimmed by 7 bases and V by 5 bases; bases with no gene match: 9. The CDR3 has 13 residues. Germline values: CDR1 GTSNPN, CDR2 SVGIG (reference sequence). The sequencing sample was made of PBMCs. V gene TRBV30 combines with J gene TRBJ2-5, with 8 bases identical to TRBD1. The sequence came from a boy younger than 18 in good health and CMV-seronegative. In DNA, the CDR3 is TGTGCCTGGGTAAAGACAGGGGCTGGGACCCAGTACTTC. As protein: CAWVKTGAGTQYF.